Listed below are T cell receptor beta chains from one sample, sequenced in a study of identical twins. MiXCR, run by TCRdb on the 5' RACE reads, gives a single entry per CDR3 protein. The sample carries under 400,000 distinct CDR3 sequences, about 10% recorded once. Sequencing used naive T cells sorted from blood. These receptors all stem from a woman between 45 and 60 years old in good health. Each CDR3 is given with its conserved first and last residue. Each record gives: CDR3 protein, CDR3 DNA, V gene, J gene, D gene, clone size. The D gene is left open where the match is weak. Size is omitted from some rows. Given values are once, few, many or a class for expanded clones.

cdr3_aa: CASSLVGQGTYNEQFF
cdr3_nt: TGCGCCAGCAGCCTTGTGGGACAGGGTACCTACAATGAGCAGTTCTTC
v_call: TRBV4-1
j_call: TRBJ2-1
d_call: TRBD1
clone_size: NA

cdr3_aa: CASSPRAGEVETQYF
cdr3_nt: TGTGCCAGCTCACCCCGGGCAGGGGAAGTGGAGACCCAGTACTTC
v_call: TRBV18
j_call: TRBJ2-5
d_call: NA
clone_size: few

cdr3_aa: CASSPGGTEYEQYF
cdr3_nt: TGTGCCAGCAGCCCAGGGGGGACAGAGTACGAGCAGTACTTC
v_call: TRBV7-8
j_call: TRBJ2-7
d_call: NA
clone_size: NA

cdr3_aa: CASSPDGGLAGVEQFF
cdr3_nt: TGTGCCAGCAGCCCAGATGGAGGACTAGCGGGAGTGGAGCAGTTCTTC
v_call: TRBV11-2
j_call: TRBJ2-1
d_call: TRBD2
clone_size: NA

cdr3_aa: CSASPSLVTGSYNEQFF
cdr3_nt: TGCAGTGCTAGCCCTAGCCTAGTGACAGGGTCATACAATGAGCAGTTCTTC
v_call: TRBV20-1
j_call: TRBJ2-1
d_call: TRBD1
clone_size: few

cdr3_aa: CSAQAVAGSDTQYF
cdr3_nt: TGCAGTGCTCAGGCGGTAGCGGGATCAGATACGCAGTATTTT
v_call: TRBV20-1
j_call: TRBJ2-3
d_call: TRBD2
clone_size: many

cdr3_aa: CASSLAGTGNGFYNSPLHF
cdr3_nt: TGTGCCAGCAGCTTAGCGGGGACAGGGAACGGATTCTATAATTCACCCCTCCACTTT
v_call: TRBV7-2
j_call: TRBJ1-6
d_call: TRBD1
clone_size: many

cdr3_aa: CSVVGGTEQYF
cdr3_nt: TGCAGCGTTGTCGGAGGGACCGAGCAGTACTTC
v_call: TRBV29-1
j_call: TRBJ2-7
d_call: NA
clone_size: many

cdr3_aa: CASSPKGGLTYEQYF
cdr3_nt: TGCGCCAGCAGCCCTAAAGGGGGACTAACCTACGAGCAGTACTTC
v_call: TRBV5-1
j_call: TRBJ2-7
d_call: NA
clone_size: NA

cdr3_aa: CASSKTSGIGTDTQYF
cdr3_nt: TGCGCCAGCAGCAAGACTAGCGGGATAGGGACAGATACGCAGTATTTT
v_call: TRBV5-1
j_call: TRBJ2-3
d_call: TRBD2
clone_size: many

cdr3_aa: CASWVGNQPQHF
cdr3_nt: TGTGCCAGCTGGGTCGGCAATCAGCCCCAGCATTTT
v_call: TRBV18
j_call: TRBJ1-5
d_call: NA
clone_size: NA

cdr3_aa: CASSPHTWRNEQFF
cdr3_nt: TGTGCCAGCAGCCCGCATACGTGGAGGAATGAGCAGTTCTTC
v_call: TRBV7-8
j_call: TRBJ2-1
d_call: NA
clone_size: many

cdr3_aa: CSALQGVGYNSPLHF
cdr3_nt: TGCAGTGCTCTACAGGGAGTCGGCTATAATTCACCCCTCCACTTT
v_call: TRBV20-1
j_call: TRBJ1-6
d_call: NA
clone_size: NA

cdr3_aa: CARTGGMNTEAFF
cdr3_nt: TGTGCCAGGACAGGGGGTATGAACACTGAAGCTTTCTTT
v_call: TRBV2
j_call: TRBJ1-1
d_call: TRBD1
clone_size: NA

cdr3_aa: CASSARPRDGRLNTEAFF
cdr3_nt: TGCGCCAGCAGCGCGAGACCCCGGGACGGAAGGCTAAACACTGAAGCTTTCTTT
v_call: TRBV5-1
j_call: TRBJ1-1
d_call: NA
clone_size: NA

cdr3_aa: CASSESALAGFGDTQYF
cdr3_nt: TGCGCCAGCAGTGAGTCGGCACTAGCGGGATTTGGAGATACGCAGTATTTT
v_call: TRBV10-2
j_call: TRBJ2-3
d_call: TRBD2
clone_size: NA

cdr3_aa: CASRPSGTTRKLFF
cdr3_nt: TGTGCCAGCAGGCCTAGTGGGACCACTCGAAAACTGTTTTTT
v_call: TRBV28
j_call: TRBJ1-4
d_call: NA
clone_size: NA

cdr3_aa: CSVVRPLNTEAFF
cdr3_nt: TGCAGCGTTGTTAGACCTTTGAACACTGAAGCTTTCTTT
v_call: TRBV29-1
j_call: TRBJ1-1
d_call: NA
clone_size: few

cdr3_aa: CASSPLTAYNEQFF
cdr3_nt: TGTGCCAGCAGTCCTCTGACGGCCTACAATGAGCAGTTCTTC
v_call: TRBV12-3/TRBV12-4
j_call: TRBJ2-1
d_call: NA
clone_size: few

cdr3_aa: CASSQGPGLAHGELFF
cdr3_nt: TGCGCCAGCAGCCAAGGACCGGGACTAGCACACGGGGAGCTGTTTTTT
v_call: TRBV4-1
j_call: TRBJ2-2
d_call: TRBD2
clone_size: many

cdr3_aa: CASSPSGNTGELFF
cdr3_nt: TGTGCCAGCTCACCGAGCGGAAACACCGGGGAGCTGTTTTTT
v_call: TRBV6-5
j_call: TRBJ2-2
d_call: NA
clone_size: many

cdr3_aa: CASSFGEMNTEAFF
cdr3_nt: TGTGCCAGCAGTTTCGGCGAGATGAACACTGAAGCTTTCTTT
v_call: TRBV27
j_call: TRBJ1-1
d_call: NA
clone_size: many

cdr3_aa: CASSPTSLGTAYGYTF
cdr3_nt: TGTGCCAGCAGTCCCACTTCCCTCGGGACAGCCTATGGCTACACCTTC
v_call: TRBV25-1
j_call: TRBJ1-2
d_call: TRBD1
clone_size: many

cdr3_aa: CAAGVPNTGELFF
cdr3_nt: TGTGCAGCGGGAGTCCCCAACACCGGGGAGCTGTTTTTT
v_call: TRBV5-6
j_call: TRBJ2-2
d_call: TRBD2
clone_size: NA

cdr3_aa: CASKTGVYTGELFF
cdr3_nt: TGCGCCAGCAAAACAGGGGTGTACACCGGGGAGCTGTTTTTT
v_call: TRBV4-1
j_call: TRBJ2-2
d_call: TRBD1
clone_size: NA

cdr3_aa: CASSYSTSGQPADTQYF
cdr3_nt: TGTGCCAGCAGTTATTCAACTAGCGGTCAGCCAGCAGATACGCAGTATTTT
v_call: TRBV6-6
j_call: TRBJ2-3
d_call: TRBD2
clone_size: many

cdr3_aa: CASSFTQRPNTDTQYF
cdr3_nt: TGTGCCAGCAGTTTCACACAGCGGCCCAACACAGATACGCAGTATTTT
v_call: TRBV6-6
j_call: TRBJ2-3
d_call: NA
clone_size: NA

cdr3_aa: CSVEAPTGGLNEQYF
cdr3_nt: TGCAGCGTTGAAGCCCCGACAGGGGGCCTGAACGAGCAGTACTTC
v_call: TRBV29-1
j_call: TRBJ2-7
d_call: TRBD1
clone_size: few

cdr3_aa: CASSHNTEQFF
cdr3_nt: TGTGCCAGCAGCCACAATACTGAGCAGTTCTTC
v_call: TRBV14
j_call: TRBJ2-1
d_call: NA
clone_size: few

cdr3_aa: CASSLAGTKGTDTQYF
cdr3_nt: TGTGCCAGCAGCTTAGCCGGGACTAAGGGCACAGATACGCAGTATTTT
v_call: TRBV7-6
j_call: TRBJ2-3
d_call: TRBD2
clone_size: NA

cdr3_aa: CASSKGKRRNTGELFF
cdr3_nt: TGTGCCAGCAGCAAAGGGAAGCGACGGAACACCGGGGAGCTGTTTTTT
v_call: TRBV21-1
j_call: TRBJ2-2
d_call: NA
clone_size: many

cdr3_aa: CASSLSGTVGDEQYF
cdr3_nt: TGTGCCAGCAGCCTCTCCGGGACCGTAGGCGACGAGCAGTACTTC
v_call: TRBV3-1
j_call: TRBJ2-7
d_call: NA
clone_size: many

cdr3_aa: CASSLSRGSRTDTQYF
cdr3_nt: TGTGCCAGCAGCCTCTCCCGGGGTAGTCGCACAGATACGCAGTATTTT
v_call: TRBV27
j_call: TRBJ2-3
d_call: NA
clone_size: NA

cdr3_aa: CATTPGTSGRTGELFF
cdr3_nt: TGTGCCACCACCCCTGGGACTAGCGGGAGGACCGGGGAGCTGTTTTTT
v_call: TRBV24-1
j_call: TRBJ2-2
d_call: TRBD2
clone_size: many

cdr3_aa: CASSLGGRYTEAFF
cdr3_nt: TGCGCCAGCAGCTTGGGGGGGAGGTACACTGAAGCTTTCTTT
v_call: TRBV5-1
j_call: TRBJ1-1
d_call: NA
clone_size: few

cdr3_aa: CASSRTSSGTGELFF
cdr3_nt: TGTGCCAGCAGCCGGACATCTAGCGGCACCGGGGAGCTGTTTTTT
v_call: TRBV12-3/TRBV12-4
j_call: TRBJ2-2
d_call: TRBD2
clone_size: NA

cdr3_aa: CASSLAPSSSTDTQYF
cdr3_nt: TGCGCCAGCAGCTTGGCCCCTAGTTCTAGCACAGATACGCAGTATTTT
v_call: TRBV5-1
j_call: TRBJ2-3
d_call: NA
clone_size: few

cdr3_aa: CASSLEDRETQYF
cdr3_nt: TGTGCCAGCAGCTTAGAGGACAGGGAGACCCAGTACTTC
v_call: TRBV7-8
j_call: TRBJ2-5
d_call: TRBD1
clone_size: few

cdr3_aa: CASSPTRGLEADTQYF
cdr3_nt: TGTGCCAGCAGTCCAACAAGGGGACTAGAGGCAGATACGCAGTATTTT
v_call: TRBV12-3/TRBV12-4
j_call: TRBJ2-3
d_call: TRBD2
clone_size: many

cdr3_aa: CASSLPKTGRPTDTQYF
cdr3_nt: TGTGCCAGCAGCTTACCTAAGACAGGGCGGCCCACAGATACGCAGTATTTT
v_call: TRBV5-6
j_call: TRBJ2-3
d_call: TRBD1
clone_size: NA

cdr3_aa: CASSPMAGWTDTQYF
cdr3_nt: TGTGCCAGCAGCCCCATGGCAGGGTGGACAGATACGCAGTATTTT
v_call: TRBV7-3
j_call: TRBJ2-3
d_call: NA
clone_size: NA

cdr3_aa: CASSEAVRSNEQFF
cdr3_nt: TGTGCCAGCAGTGAAGCGGTCCGTTCCAATGAGCAGTTCTTC
v_call: TRBV2
j_call: TRBJ2-1
d_call: NA
clone_size: many

cdr3_aa: CASSSSGTGGRETQYF
cdr3_nt: TGTGCCAGCAGCTCATCAGGGACAGGGGGCCGAGAGACCCAGTACTTC
v_call: TRBV7-9
j_call: TRBJ2-5
d_call: TRBD1
clone_size: few

cdr3_aa: CASILGSGGVTDTQYF
cdr3_nt: TGTGCCAGCATCCTAGGGAGCGGGGGGGTCACAGATACGCAGTATTTT
v_call: TRBV11-2
j_call: TRBJ2-3
d_call: TRBD2
clone_size: NA